This T cell receptor (beta chain) was profiled in a study of T cells after yellow fever vaccination. The germline V gene encodes CDR1 MNHNY and CDR2 SVGAGI (reference sequence). Trimming stripped 4 bases from V and 1 base from J, with 10 bases between. The CDR3 sequence is 14 residues long. At least ten counts were recorded for this clonotype. TCRdb analysed the 5' RACE reads with MiXCR anew, one entry per CDR3 protein. The data contain 400,000 or so distinct CDR3 sequences, roughly 20% of them singletons. The V gene is TRBV6-6, the J gene TRBJ2-5; tentatively, D is TRBD2 (6 bases). The source material was PBMCs, sampled before the yellow fever booster vaccination. The clonotype comes from a man younger than 35 who received the YFV17D yellow fever vaccine. CDR3 region: CASSFGTSQETQYF. The DNA for the CDR3 is TGTGCCAGCAGTTTTGGGACTTCCCAAGAGACCCAGTACTTC.